This T cell receptor beta chain comes out of a study of blood T cell repertoires in COVID-19. Here immunoSEQ multiplex PCR was the method, and the copy in TCRdb shows in-frame clones only, minus some. The sample shows about 250,000 clones, 85% to 90% of them seen only once. In its sample, this clone was seen once. Participants were aged 18 to 89 years, lived in 25 or so US areas, and enrolled virtually. Which cohort a participant joined came from the clinical history participants gave. Two negative PCRs, clearance, or symptom resolution characterized the recovered Cohort 3 donors. The specimen sequenced was PBMCs or T cells enriched from blood (not recorded which). The clonotype comes from a woman under 30 who had recovered from COVID-19.

CDR3 amino acids: CASSQAAGGYGETQYF. In DNA form, the CDR3 reads TGTGCCAGTTCTCAGGCAGCGGGGGGATACGGGGAGACCCAGTACTTC. The chain joins TRBV19 to TRBJ2-5; 9 bases line up with TRBD2. Trimming cost V 8 bases and J 5 bases; bases outside gene matches: 15. The CDR3 totals 16 residues. CDR1 is LNHDA and CDR2 is SQIVND in the germline V gene (reference sequence).